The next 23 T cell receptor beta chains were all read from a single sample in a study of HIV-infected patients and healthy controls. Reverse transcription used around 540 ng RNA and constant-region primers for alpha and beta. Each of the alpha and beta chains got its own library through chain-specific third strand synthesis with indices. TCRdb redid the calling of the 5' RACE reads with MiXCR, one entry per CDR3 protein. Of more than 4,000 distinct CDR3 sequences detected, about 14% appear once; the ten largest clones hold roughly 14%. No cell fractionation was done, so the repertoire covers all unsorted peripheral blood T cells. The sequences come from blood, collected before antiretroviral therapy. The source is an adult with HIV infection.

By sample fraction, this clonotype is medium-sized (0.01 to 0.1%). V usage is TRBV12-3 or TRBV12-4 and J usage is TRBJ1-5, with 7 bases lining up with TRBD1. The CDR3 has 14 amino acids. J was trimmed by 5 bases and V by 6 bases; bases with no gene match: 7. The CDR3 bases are TGTGCCAGCAGCCGGACAGGTGGGCATCAGCCCCAGCATTTT. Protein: CASSRTGGHQPQHF.

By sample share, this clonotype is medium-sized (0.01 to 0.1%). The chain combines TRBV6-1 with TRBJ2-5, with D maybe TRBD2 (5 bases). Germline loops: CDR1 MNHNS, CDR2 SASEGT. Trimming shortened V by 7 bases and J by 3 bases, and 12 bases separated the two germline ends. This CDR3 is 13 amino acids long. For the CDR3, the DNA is TGTGCCAGCATCTTCGGGGAAGAAGAGACCCAGTACTTC. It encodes CASIFGEEETQYF.

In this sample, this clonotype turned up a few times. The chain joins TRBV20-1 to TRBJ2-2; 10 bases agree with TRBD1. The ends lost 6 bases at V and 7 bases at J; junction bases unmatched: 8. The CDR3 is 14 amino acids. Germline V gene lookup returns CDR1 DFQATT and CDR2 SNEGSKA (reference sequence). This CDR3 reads CSAFGTGEIGELFF. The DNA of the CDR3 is TGCAGTGCCTTCGGGACAGGGGAGATCGGGGAGCTGTTTTTT.

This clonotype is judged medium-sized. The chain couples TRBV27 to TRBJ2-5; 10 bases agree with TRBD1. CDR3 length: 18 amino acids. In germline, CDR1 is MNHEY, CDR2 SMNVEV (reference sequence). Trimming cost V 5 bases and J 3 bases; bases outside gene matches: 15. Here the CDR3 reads CASSPTPGQGLIKETQYF. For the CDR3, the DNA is TGTGCCAGCAGTCCCACTCCGGGACAGGGGCTGATAAAAGAGACCCAGTACTTC.

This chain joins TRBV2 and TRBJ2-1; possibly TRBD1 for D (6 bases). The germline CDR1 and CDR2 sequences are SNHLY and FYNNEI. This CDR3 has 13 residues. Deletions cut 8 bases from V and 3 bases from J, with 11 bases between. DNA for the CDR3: TGTGCCAGCGAGGGGGTAAACTACAATGAGCAGTTCTTC. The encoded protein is CASEGVNYNEQFF.

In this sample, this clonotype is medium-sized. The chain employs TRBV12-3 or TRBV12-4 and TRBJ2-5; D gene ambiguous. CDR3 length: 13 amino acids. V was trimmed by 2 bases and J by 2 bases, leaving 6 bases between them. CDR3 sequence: CASSLNSQETQYF. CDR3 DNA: TGTGCCAGCAGTTTAAACAGTCAAGAGACCCAGTACTTC.

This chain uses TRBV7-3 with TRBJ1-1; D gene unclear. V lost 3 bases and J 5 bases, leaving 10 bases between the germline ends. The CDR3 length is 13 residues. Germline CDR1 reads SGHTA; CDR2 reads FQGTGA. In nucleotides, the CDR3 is TGTGCCAGCAGCTTGCCCGGGGATACTGAAGCTTTCTTT. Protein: CASSLPGDTEAFF.

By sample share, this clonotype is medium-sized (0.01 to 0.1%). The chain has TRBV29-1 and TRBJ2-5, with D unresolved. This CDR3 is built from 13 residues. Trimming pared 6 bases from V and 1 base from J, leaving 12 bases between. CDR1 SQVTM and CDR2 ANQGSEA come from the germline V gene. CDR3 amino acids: CSVQPMGQETQYF. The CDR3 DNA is TGCAGCGTGCAACCAATGGGCCAAGAGACCCAGTACTTC.

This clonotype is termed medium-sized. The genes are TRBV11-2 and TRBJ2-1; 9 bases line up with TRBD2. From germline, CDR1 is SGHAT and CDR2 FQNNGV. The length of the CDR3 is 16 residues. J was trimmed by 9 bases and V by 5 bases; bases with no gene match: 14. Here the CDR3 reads CASSPPEAGGPSEQFF. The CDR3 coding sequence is TGTGCCAGCAGCCCGCCCGAGGCGGGAGGGCCGAGTGAGCAGTTCTTC.

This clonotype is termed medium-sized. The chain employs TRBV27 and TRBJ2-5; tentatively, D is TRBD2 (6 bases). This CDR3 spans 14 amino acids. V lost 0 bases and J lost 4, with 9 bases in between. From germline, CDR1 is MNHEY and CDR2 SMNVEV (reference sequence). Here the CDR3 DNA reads TGTGCCAGCAGTTTATCCGGAGGGGTAGAGACCCAGTACTTC. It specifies CASSLSGGVETQYF.

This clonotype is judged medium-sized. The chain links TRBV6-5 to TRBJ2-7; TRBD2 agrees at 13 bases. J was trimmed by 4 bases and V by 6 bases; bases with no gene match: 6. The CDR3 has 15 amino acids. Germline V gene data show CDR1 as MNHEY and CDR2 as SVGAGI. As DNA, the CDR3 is TGTGCCAGCAGCATGACTAGCGGGAGGATTTACGAGCAGTACTTC. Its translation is CASSMTSGRIYEQYF.

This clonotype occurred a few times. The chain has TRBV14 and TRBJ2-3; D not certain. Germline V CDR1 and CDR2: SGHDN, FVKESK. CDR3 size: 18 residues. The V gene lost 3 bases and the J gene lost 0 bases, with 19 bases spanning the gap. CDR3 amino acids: CASSHQLGSAVSTDTQYF. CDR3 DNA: TGTGCCAGCAGCCATCAATTGGGCAGTGCCGTTAGCACAGATACGCAGTATTTT.

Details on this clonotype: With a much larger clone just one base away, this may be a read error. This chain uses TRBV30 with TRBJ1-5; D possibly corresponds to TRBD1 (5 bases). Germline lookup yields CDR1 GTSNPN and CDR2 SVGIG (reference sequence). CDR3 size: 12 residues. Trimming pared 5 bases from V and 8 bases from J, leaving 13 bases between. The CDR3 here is CAWGGLTKPQHF. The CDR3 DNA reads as TGTGCCTGGGGGGGTTTGACCAAGCCCCAGCATTTT.

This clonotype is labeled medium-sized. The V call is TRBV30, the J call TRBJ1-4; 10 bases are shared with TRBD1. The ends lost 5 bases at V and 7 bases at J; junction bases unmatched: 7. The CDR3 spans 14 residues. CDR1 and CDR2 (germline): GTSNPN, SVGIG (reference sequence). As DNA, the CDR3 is TGTGCCTGGGGTTCGGGACAGGGGACTGAAAAACTGTTTTTT. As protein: CAWGSGQGTEKLFF.

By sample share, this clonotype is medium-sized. The DNA of the CDR3 is TGTGCCAGCAGCTTAAGTACACAGGGGGCAGAGACCCAGTACTTC. Translated, it gives CASSLSTQGAETQYF. This chain uses TRBV11-2 with TRBJ2-5, with 9 nucleotides matching TRBD1. Trimming removed 2 bases from V and 4 bases from J; junction bases left unmatched: 5. This CDR3 contains 15 residues. Germline CDR1 is SGHAT and CDR2 is FQNNGV.

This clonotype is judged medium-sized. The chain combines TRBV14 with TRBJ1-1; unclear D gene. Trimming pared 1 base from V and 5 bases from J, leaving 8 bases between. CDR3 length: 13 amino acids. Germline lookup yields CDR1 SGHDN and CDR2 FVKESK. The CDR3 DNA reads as TGTGCCAGCAGCCAAGTTCGAGGTACTGAAGCTTTCTTT. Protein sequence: CASSQVRGTEAFF.

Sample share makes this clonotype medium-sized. The CDR3 is CATSDLSGRAANEQFF. The DNA for the CDR3 is TGTGCCACCAGTGACTTGAGCGGGAGGGCGGCTAATGAGCAGTTCTTC. The chain employs TRBV24-1 and TRBJ2-1; 10 bases align to TRBD2. Germline loops: CDR1 KGHDR, CDR2 SFDVKD. J lost 7 bases, V lost 4 bases, and 9 bases had no gene match. The CDR3 covers 16 residues.

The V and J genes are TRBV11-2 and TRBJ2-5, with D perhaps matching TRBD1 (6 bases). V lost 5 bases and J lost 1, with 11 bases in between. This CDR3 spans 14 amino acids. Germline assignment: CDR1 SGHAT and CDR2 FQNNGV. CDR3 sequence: CASSQSRGQETQYF. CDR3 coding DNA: TGTGCCAGCAGCCAATCCAGGGGCCAAGAGACCCAGTACTTC.

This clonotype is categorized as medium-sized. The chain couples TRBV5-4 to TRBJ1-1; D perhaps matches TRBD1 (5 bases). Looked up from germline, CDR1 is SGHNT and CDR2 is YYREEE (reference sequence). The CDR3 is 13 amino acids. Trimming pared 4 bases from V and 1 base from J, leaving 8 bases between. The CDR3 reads CASSRQTNTEAFF. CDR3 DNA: TGTGCCAGCAGCCGACAGACGAACACTGAAGCTTTCTTT.

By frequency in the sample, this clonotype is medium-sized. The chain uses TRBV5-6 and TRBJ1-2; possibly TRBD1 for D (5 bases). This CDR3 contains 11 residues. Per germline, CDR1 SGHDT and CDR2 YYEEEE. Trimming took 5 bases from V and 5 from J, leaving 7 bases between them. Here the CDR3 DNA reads TGTGCCAGCAGGCAGGGATATGGCTACACCTTC. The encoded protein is CASRQGYGYTF. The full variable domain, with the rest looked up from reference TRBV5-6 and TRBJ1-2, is DAGVTQSPTHLIKTRGQQVTLRCSPKSGHDTVSWYQQALGQGPQFIFQYYEEEERQRGNFPDRFSGHQFPNYSSELNVNALLLGDSALYLCASRQGYGYTFGSGTRLTVV.

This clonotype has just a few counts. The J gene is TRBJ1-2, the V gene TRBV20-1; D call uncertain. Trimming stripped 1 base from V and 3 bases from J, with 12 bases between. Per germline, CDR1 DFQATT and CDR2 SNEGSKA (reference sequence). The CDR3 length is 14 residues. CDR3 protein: CSARGWAQHYGYTF. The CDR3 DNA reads TGCAGTGCTAGAGGTTGGGCACAGCACTATGGCTACACCTTC.

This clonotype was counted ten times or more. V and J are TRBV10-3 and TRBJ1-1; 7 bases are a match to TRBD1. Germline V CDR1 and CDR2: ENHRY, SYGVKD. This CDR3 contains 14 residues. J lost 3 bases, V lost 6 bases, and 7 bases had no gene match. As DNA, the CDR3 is TGTGCCATCAGCCTGGGACAGACACACACTGAAGCTTTCTTT. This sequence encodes CAISLGQTHTEAFF.

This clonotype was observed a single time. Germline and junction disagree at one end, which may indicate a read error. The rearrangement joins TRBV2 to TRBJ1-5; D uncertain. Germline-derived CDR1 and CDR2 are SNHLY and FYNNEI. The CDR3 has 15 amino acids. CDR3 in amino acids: CASSLATSLGQPHHF. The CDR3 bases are TGTGCCAGCAGCCTCGCTACAAGTTTAGGTCAGCCCCATCATTTT. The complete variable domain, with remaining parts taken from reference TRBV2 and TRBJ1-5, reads EPEVTQTPSHQVTQMGQEVILRCVPISNHLYFYWYRQILGQKVEFLVSFYNNEISEKSEIFDDQFSVERPDGSNFTLKIRSTKLEDSAMYFCASSLATSLGQPHHFGDGTRLSIL.